The clone carrying this TCR beta chain was recorded a few times. The antigen is not known. The sample is drawn from a study of identical twins. Study-level results: With abundant cord blood beta clonotypes, insertions were fewer; memory repertoires showed no such pattern. Excess low generation probability was seen in twin-shared out-of-frame alpha sequences.

V was clipped by 3 bases and J by 0 bases; unmatched bases: 10. Germline CDR1 reads ENHRY; CDR2 reads SYGVKD. This CDR3 is built from 19 residues. Each cDNA held unique molecular identifiers, and template switching gave it a universal primer site. TCRdb reprocessed the 5' RACE reads with MiXCR, giving one entry per CDR3 protein. The sample holds hundreds of thousands of distinct CDR3 sequences, 6% to 8.5% seen once. These data are also associated with another study on yellow fever vaccine responses in identical twins. That paper adds: Twins' vaccine T cell response reportedly gave the appearance of partial convergence and partial personalization.

Specimen: CD8+ T cells sorted from blood. The sequence derives from a woman between 18 and 29 years old in good health. The genes are TRBV10-3 and TRBJ2-4; TRBD2 matches 11 bases. CDR3: CAISELAGATPLAKNIQYF. In DNA form, the CDR3 reads TGTGCCATCAGTGAACTAGCGGGAGCCACCCCCTTAGCCAAAAACATTCAGTACTTC.